The 8 T cell receptor beta chains reported below all come from one sample, sequenced in a study of OX40 agonist ivuxolimab in advanced cancers. Repertoires were generated with immunoSEQ multiplex PCR, while TCRdb's copy carries only in-frame clones and drops some. The data hold 45,000 to 50,000 clones, with around 88% observed a single time. Source: CD4+ or CD8+ T cells sorted from blood, taken in a trial of the OX40 agonist ivuxolimab. These receptors all come from an adult with an advanced solid tumor such as melanoma, head and neck, liver or kidney cancer.

On this clone itself: One junction end disagrees with the germline gene, perhaps due to a read error. The chain joins TRBV6-6 to TRBJ2-1; D possibly corresponds to TRBD2 (5 bases). Germline assignment: CDR1 MNHNY and CDR2 SVGAGI (reference sequence). This CDR3 is 14 amino acids long. CDR3: CASSLGLSADERFF. The CDR3 nucleotides are TGTGCCAGCAGTTTAGGACTTTCCGCCGATGAGCGGTTCTTC.

This clone was seen a few times. The chain has TRBV2 and TRBJ1-1; D unresolved. V was cut by 7 bases and J by 1 base, with 10 bases left in between. Per the germline V gene, CDR1 is SNHLY and CDR2 is FYNNEI. The CDR3 loop spans 13 amino acids. CDR3 region: CASTRGGNTEAFF. DNA of the CDR3: TGTGCCAGCACCCGGGGTGGGAACACTGAAGCTTTCTTT.

This rearrangement joins TRBV7-2 to TRBJ2-7; 9 nucleotides line up with TRBD1. With V trimmed by 1 base and J by 6 bases, 4 bases remained unmatched. The germline V gene has CDR1 SGHTA and CDR2 FQGNSA. The CDR3 loop spans 14 amino acids. This CDR3 is CASSLVQGAGEQYF. Written as DNA, the CDR3 is TGTGCCAGCAGCTTAGTACAGGGGGCGGGCGAGCAGTACTTC.

The rearrangement links TRBV5-4 to TRBJ2-7; D gene unclear. Per germline, CDR1 SGHNT and CDR2 YYREEE (reference sequence). The CDR3 extends over 12 amino acids. V shed 4 bases and J shed 1 base, with 6 bases lying between them. CDR3 DNA sequence: TGTGCCAGCAGCCTTACATCCTACGAGCAGTACTTC. It translates to CASSLTSYEQYF. The full variable domain, completed using reference TRBV5-4 and TRBJ2-7, is ETGVTQSPTHLIKTRGQQVTLRCSSQSGHNTVSWYQQALGQGPQFIFQYYREEENGRGNFPPRFSGLQFPNYSSELNVNALELDDSALYLCASSLTSYEQYFGPGTRLTVT.

The chain links TRBV28 to TRBJ2-7; weak D call: TRBD1 (5 bases). The CDR3 is made up of 16 amino acids. V was trimmed by 3 bases and J by 1 base, leaving 16 bases between them. Germline V lookup: CDR1 MDHEN, CDR2 SYDVKM. CDR3 bases: TGTGCCAGCAGTTTGGTTCGGGCAGGGATTTCCTACGAGCAGTACTTC. Amino acids: CASSLVRAGISYEQYF.

The chain recombines TRBV6-6 with TRBJ2-4; 7 bases are shared with TRBD2. Germline lookup yields CDR1 MNHNY and CDR2 SVGAGI (reference sequence). Trimming cost V 0 bases and J 6 bases; bases outside gene matches: 2. The CDR3 contains 14 residues. CDR3 sequence reads: CASSYSSSGNIQYF. CDR3 in DNA: TGTGCCAGCAGTTACTCGTCTAGCGGAAACATTCAGTACTTC.

The CDR3 nucleotides are TGTGCCACCAGCACGGCCCGTTTGCGAACAGATACGCAGTATTTT. Amino acid sequence: CATSTARLRTDTQYF. The rearrangement joins TRBV15 to TRBJ2-3; D remains ambiguous. V shed 4 bases and J shed 3 bases, with 14 bases lying between them. Germline lookup yields CDR1 LNHNV and CDR2 YYDKDF (reference sequence). CDR3 length equals 15 residues.

The rearrangement uses TRBV6-1 and TRBJ2-1, with 12 nucleotides matching TRBD1. Looked up from germline, CDR1 is MNHNS and CDR2 is SASEGT. This CDR3 region has 17 residues. J lost 0 bases, V lost 4 bases, and 4 bases had no gene match. The CDR3 bases are TGTGCCAGCAGTGCCCCGGGACAGGGGGCCTCCTACAATGAGCAGTTCTTC. Its protein is CASSAPGQGASYNEQFF.